This T cell receptor beta chain was sequenced during a study of blood T cell repertoires in COVID-19. Background on the study: The samples span acute and convalescent COVID-19 from the United States, Italy and Spain. T cells, B-cell-depleted T cells, or PBMCs supplied cDNA or gDNA.

V was clipped by 5 bases and J by 5 bases; unmatched bases: 7. Per germline, CDR1 SNHLY and CDR2 FYNNEI. The CDR3 is 14 amino acids. In the original analysis: Amplification of reference gene primers was used by the study to estimate nucleated cell counts. The repertoire was sequenced with immunoSEQ multiplex PCR; TCRdb's copy has only in-frame clones and lacks some. For V, J and clone size, that table is used; D and trimming come from the DNA. Among 110,000 to 150,000 clones listed, 84% were seen once. This clone was seen a single time. This clonotype was obtained from a human donor in a cohort sampled during active COVID-19. The chain employs TRBV2 and TRBJ1-1, with TRBD1 identical over 8 bases. The specimen sequenced was peripheral blood. Written as DNA, the CDR3 is TGTGCCAGCAGTCCTCGACAGGGGCAAACTGAAGCTTTCTTT. Protein sequence: CASSPRQGQTEAFF.